These T cell receptor beta chains were read from a single sample in a study of T cell clonotyping in hematopoietic cell transplantation. Repertoires were generated with immunoSEQ multiplex PCR, while TCRdb's copy carries only in-frame clones and drops some. The sample has under 30,000 clones, about 90% seen once. This specimen was PBMCs, taken 100 days after allogeneic stem cell transplant. The receptors come from a female patient aged 50-60 years who had an allogeneic stem cell transplant from a related donor, so the T cells may come from the graft donor. Some clones in this sample may be carry-over from other donors' samples. Each CDR3 is given with its conserved first and last residue. The D gene is left open where the match is weak. Size values are once, few and many counts, or a class for expanded clones, and some rows have none.

size	V	D	J	CDR3	DNA
-	TRBV10-3	-	TRBJ2-7	CAMSGVSYEQYF	TGTGCCATGTCTGGGGTCTCCTACGAGCAGTACTTC
-	TRBV15	-	TRBJ1-2	CATSRDANYGYTF	TGTGCCACCAGTAGGGACGCCAACTATGGCTACACCTTC
-	TRBV30	-	TRBJ1-1	CAWSFGVEAFF	TGTGCCTGGAGCTTCGGGGTTGAAGCTTTCTTT
-	TRBV29-1	-	TRBJ1-1	CSVETVMNTEAFF	TGCAGCGTTGAGACAGTTATGAACACTGAAGCTTTCTTT
-	TRBV7-9	-	TRBJ1-1	CASSSLDGTEAFF	TGTGCCAGCAGCTCCTTGGACGGCACTGAAGCTTTCTTT
-	TRBV5-1	-	TRBJ2-2	CASRLGTNTGELFF	TGCGCCAGCAGGTTGGGAACGAACACCGGGGAGCTGTTTTTT
-	TRBV7-2	-	TRBJ1-2	CASSPIIGAFGYTF	TGTGCCAGCAGCCCCATAATAGGGGCATTTGGCTACACCTTC
-	TRBV9	TRBD1	TRBJ2-7	CASSVAGQSYEQYF	TGTGCCAGCAGCGTAGCGGGACAGTCCTACGAGCAGTACTTC
-	TRBV19	-	TRBJ1-1	CASIPSRQNTEAFF	TGTGCCAGTATCCCTAGCCGGCAGAACACTGAAGCTTTCTTT
-	TRBV9	TRBD2	TRBJ2-2	CASGRLAGGNSNTGELFF	TGTGCCAGCGGGCGGCTAGCGGGGGGGAACTCAAACACCGGGGAGCTGTTTTTT
-	TRBV7-2	-	TRBJ1-6	CASSLVDRGSPLHF	TGTGCCAGCAGCTTAGTGGATAGAGGTTCACCCCTCCACTTT
-	TRBV7-2	-	TRBJ1-1	CASRASGLEAFF	TGTGCCAGCAGGGCTTCAGGGCTTGAAGCTTTCTTT
-	TRBV21-1	-	TRBJ1-5	CASSRLLGGQPQHF	TGTGCCAGCAGCAGGCTCTTAGGAGGGCAGCCCCAGCATTTT
-	TRBV6-1	TRBD1	TRBJ2-7	CASSPRQGARYEQYF	TGTGCCAGCAGTCCACGACAGGGGGCGCGTTACGAGCAGTACTTC
-	TRBV5-4	-	TRBJ2-1	CASSWQMGLNEQFF	TGTGCCAGCAGCTGGCAAATGGGTCTCAATGAGCAGTTCTTC
-	TRBV14	-	TRBJ2-1	CASSPHRNEQFF	TGTGCCAGCAGCCCCCACCGGAATGAGCAGTTCTTC
-	TRBV19	-	TRBJ1-3	CASSPTPYSGNTIYF	TGTGCCAGTAGTCCTACACCTTACTCTGGAAACACCATATATTTT
-	TRBV4-3	TRBD1	TRBJ1-2	CASSQDRQGAIKIGYTF	TGCGCCAGCAGCCAAGATCGGCAGGGGGCAATAAAGATTGGCTACACCTTC
-	TRBV5-1	-	TRBJ2-1	CASSFRLGSYNEQFF	TGCGCCAGCAGCTTCCGACTAGGTTCCTACAATGAGCAGTTCTTC
once	TRBV11-2	TRBD2	TRBJ2-5	CASSLGSRGGRETQYF	TGTGCCAGCAGCTTAGGTTCTCGGGGGGGCAGGGAGACCCAGTACTTC
few	TRBV29-1	TRBD1	TRBJ1-1	CSVEDSGGYTEAFF	TGCAGCGTTGAAGATTCAGGGGGCTACACTGAAGCTTTCTTT
-	TRBV6-5	-	TRBJ2-3	CASKRWDTQYF	TGTGCCAGCAAGAGGTGGGATACGCAGTATTTT
-	TRBV30	-	TRBJ1-3	CATRGFAGNTIYF	TGTGCCACCAGGGGTTTCGCTGGAAACACCATATATTTT
-	TRBV28	-	TRBJ2-7	CASSPSRESGYEQYF	TGTGCCAGCAGCCCTTCCAGGGAAAGCGGGTACGAGCAGTACTTC
-	TRBV27	-	TRBJ1-2	CASSLSYGYYGYTF	TGTGCCAGCAGTTTATCGTACGGATATTATGGCTACACCTTC
-	TRBV29-1	TRBD1	TRBJ2-5	CSVARQGRQGTQYF	TGCAGCGTAGCTAGACAGGGGCGGCAGGGGACCCAGTACTTC
-	TRBV6-1	TRBD1	TRBJ1-2	CASSEAGGDGYTF	TGTGCCAGCAGTGAAGCAGGGGGCGATGGCTACACCTTC
-	TRBV7-3	-	TRBJ1-6	CASSLTDGSPLHF	TGTGCCAGCAGCTTAACCGACGGTTCACCCCTCCACTTT
-	TRBV9	TRBD2	TRBJ2-7	CASSVLGGAEQYF	TGTGCCAGCAGCGTATTGGGAGGGGCCGAGCAGTACTTC
-	TRBV2	-	TRBJ2-5	CASTMDLGTQYF	TGTGCCAGCACCATGGACCTAGGGACCCAGTACTTC
-	TRBV2	TRBD1	TRBJ1-2	CASRGVRTGFNYGYTF	TGTGCCAGCAGGGGAGTTCGGACAGGTTTTAACTATGGCTACACCTTC
-	TRBV19	-	TRBJ1-4	CASRKRDSNEKLFF	TGTGCCAGTAGGAAGCGGGACTCTAATGAAAAACTGTTTTTT
-	TRBV11-2	TRBD2	TRBJ2-7	CASSSSPFSGGAGSNEQYF	TGTGCCAGCAGCTCAAGCCCCTTTAGCGGGGGGGCGGGTTCAAACGAGCAGTACTTC
-	TRBV5-6	-	TRBJ2-3	CASSRRFGGDTQYF	TGTGCCAGCAGTCGGAGGTTCGGTGGAGATACGCAGTATTTT
-	TRBV18	-	TRBJ2-2	CASSLQGRNTGELFF	TGTGCCAGCTCACTACAGGGAAGGAACACCGGGGAGCTGTTTTTT
-	TRBV7-9	-	TRBJ1-1	CASSQRDMNTEAFF	TGTGCCAGCAGCCAACGGGATATGAACACTGAAGCTTTCTTT
-	TRBV19	-	TRBJ2-5	CASRRSGETQYF	TGTGCCAGTCGCCGTTCGGGGGAGACCCAGTACTTC
-	TRBV6-6	TRBD1	TRBJ1-2	CASEDRGPLSGDGYTF	TGTGCCAGTGAAGACAGGGGTCCCCTTTCTGGTGATGGCTACACCTTC
-	TRBV19	-	TRBJ1-6	CASSIIGASPLHF	TGTGCCAGTAGTATTATAGGGGCTTCACCCCTCCACTTT
-	TRBV5-1	-	TRBJ2-7	CASSLASGFSYEQYF	TGCGCCAGCAGCTTGGCCTCGGGATTCTCCTACGAGCAGTACTTC
-	TRBV4-3	-	TRBJ2-1	CASSQGGVLGNEQFF	TGCGCCAGCAGCCAGGGCGGGGTTTTAGGGAATGAGCAGTTCTTC
-	TRBV7-2	-	TRBJ1-2	CASSFSLRRAGGYTF	TGTGCCAGCAGCTTTTCATTGCGAAGGGCGGGTGGCTACACCTTC